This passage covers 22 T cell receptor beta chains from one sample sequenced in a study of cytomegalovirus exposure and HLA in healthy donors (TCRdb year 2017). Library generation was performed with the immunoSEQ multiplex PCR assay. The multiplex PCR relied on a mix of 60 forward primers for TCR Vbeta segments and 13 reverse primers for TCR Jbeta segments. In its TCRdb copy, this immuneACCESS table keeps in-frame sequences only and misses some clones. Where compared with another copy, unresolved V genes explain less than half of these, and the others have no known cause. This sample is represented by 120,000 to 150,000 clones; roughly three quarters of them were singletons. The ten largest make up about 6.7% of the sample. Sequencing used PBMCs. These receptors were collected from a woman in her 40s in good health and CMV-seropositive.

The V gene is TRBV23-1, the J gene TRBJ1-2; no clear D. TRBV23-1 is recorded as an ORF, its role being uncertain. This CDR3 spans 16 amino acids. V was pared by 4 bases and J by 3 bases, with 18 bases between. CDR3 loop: CASSRGGRNYYYGYTF. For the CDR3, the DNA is TGCGCCAGCAGTCGGGGAGGGCGCAACTATTACTATGGCTACACCTTC.

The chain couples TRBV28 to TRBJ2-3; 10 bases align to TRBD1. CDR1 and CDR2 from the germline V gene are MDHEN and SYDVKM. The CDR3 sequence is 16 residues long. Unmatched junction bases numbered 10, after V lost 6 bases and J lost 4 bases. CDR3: CASSLPGQGMADTQYF. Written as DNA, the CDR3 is TGTGCCAGCAGCCTACCGGGACAGGGGATGGCAGATACGCAGTATTTT.

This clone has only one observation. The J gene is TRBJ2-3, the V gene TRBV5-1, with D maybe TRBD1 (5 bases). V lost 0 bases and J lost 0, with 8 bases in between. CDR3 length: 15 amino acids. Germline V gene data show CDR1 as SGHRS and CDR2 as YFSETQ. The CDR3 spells CASSLGTPSTDTQYF. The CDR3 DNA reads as TGCGCCAGCAGCTTGGGGACACCGAGCACAGATACGCAGTATTTT.

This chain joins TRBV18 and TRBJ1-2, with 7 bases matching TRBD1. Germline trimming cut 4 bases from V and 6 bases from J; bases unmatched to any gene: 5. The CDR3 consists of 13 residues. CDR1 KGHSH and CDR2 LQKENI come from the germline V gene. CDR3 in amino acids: CASSLNTGDGYTF. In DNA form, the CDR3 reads TGTGCCAGCTCACTAAATACAGGGGATGGCTACACCTTC. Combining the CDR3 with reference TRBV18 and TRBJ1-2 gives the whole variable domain NAGVMQNPRHLVRRRGQEARLRCSPMKGHSHVYWYRQLPEEGLKFMVYLQKENIIDESGMPKERFSAEFPKEGPSILRIQQVVRGDSAAYFCASSLNTGDGYTFGSGTRLTVV.

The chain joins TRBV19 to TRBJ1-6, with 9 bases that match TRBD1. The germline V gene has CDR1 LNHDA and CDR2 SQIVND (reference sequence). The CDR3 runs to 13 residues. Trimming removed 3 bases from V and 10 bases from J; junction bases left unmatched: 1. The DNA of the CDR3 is TGTGCCAGTAGTATTGACAGGGGGTCACCCCTCCACTTT. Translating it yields CASSIDRGSPLHF.

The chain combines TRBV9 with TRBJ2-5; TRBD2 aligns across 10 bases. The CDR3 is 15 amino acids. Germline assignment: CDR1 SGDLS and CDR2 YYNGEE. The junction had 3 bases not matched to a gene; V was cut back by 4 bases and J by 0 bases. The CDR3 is CASSPTSGYQETQYF. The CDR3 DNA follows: TGTGCCAGCAGCCCGACTAGCGGGTACCAAGAGACCCAGTACTTC. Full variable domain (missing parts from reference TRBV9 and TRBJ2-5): DSGVTQTPKHLITATGQRVTLRCSPRSGDLSVYWYQQSLDQGLQFLIQYYNGEERAKGNILERFSAQQFPDLHSELNLSSLELGDSALYFCASSPTSGYQETQYFGPGTRLLVL.

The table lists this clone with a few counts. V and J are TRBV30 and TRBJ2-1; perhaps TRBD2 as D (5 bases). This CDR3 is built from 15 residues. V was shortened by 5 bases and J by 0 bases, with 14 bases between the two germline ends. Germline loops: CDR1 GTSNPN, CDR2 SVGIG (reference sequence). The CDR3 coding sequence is TGTGCCTGGGGAGGACGGTCTAGCTCCTACAATGAGCAGTTCTTC. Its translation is CAWGGRSSSYNEQFF.

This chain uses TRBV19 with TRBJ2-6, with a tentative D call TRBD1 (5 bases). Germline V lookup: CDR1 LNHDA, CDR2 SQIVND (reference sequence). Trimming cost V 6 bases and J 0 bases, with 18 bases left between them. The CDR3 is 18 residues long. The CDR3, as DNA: TGTGCCAGTAGGAACATCGTGGGGCGCGTCTCTGGGGCCAACGTCCTGACTTTC. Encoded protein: CASRNIVGRVSGANVLTF.

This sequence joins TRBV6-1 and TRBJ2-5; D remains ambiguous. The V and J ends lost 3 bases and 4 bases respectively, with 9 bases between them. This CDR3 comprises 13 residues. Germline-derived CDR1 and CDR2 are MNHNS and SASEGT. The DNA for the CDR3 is TGTGCCAGCAGTGAGCTGGGCCCAGAGACCCAGTACTTC. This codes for CASSELGPETQYF.

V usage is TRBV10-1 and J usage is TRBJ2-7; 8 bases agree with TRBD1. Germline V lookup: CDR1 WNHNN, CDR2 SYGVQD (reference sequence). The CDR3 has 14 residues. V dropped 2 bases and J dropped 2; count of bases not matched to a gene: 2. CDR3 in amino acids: CASSEPGQAYEQYF. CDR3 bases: TGCGCCAGCAGTGAGCCGGGACAGGCCTACGAGCAGTACTTC.

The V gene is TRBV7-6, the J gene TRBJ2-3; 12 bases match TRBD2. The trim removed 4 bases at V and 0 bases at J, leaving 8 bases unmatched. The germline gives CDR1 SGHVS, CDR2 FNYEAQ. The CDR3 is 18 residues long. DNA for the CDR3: TGTGCCAGCAGCTCCTACGGACTAGCGGGGAAGAGCACAGATACGCAGTATTTT. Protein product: CASSSYGLAGKSTDTQYF.

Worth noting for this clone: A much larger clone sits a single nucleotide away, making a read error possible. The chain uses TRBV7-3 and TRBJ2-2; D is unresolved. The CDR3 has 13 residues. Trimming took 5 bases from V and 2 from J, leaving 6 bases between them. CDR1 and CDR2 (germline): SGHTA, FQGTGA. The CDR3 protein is CASSHGNTGELFF. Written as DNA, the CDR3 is TGTGCCAGCAGCCACGGTAACACCGGGGAGCTGTTTTTT.

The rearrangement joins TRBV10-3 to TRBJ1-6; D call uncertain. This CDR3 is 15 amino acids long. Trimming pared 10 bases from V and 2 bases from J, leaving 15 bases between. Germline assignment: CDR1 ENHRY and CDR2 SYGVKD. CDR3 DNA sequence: TGTGCCACCTGTAGCGGGAGCGCCTATAATTCACCCCTCCACTTT. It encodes CATCSGSAYNSPLHF.

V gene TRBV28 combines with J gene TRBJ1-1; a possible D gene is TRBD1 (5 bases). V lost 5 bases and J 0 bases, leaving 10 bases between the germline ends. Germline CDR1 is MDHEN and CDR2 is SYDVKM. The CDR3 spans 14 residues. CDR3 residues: CASSDRQMNTEAFF. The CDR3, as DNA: TGTGCCAGCAGTGACCGACAGATGAACACTGAAGCTTTCTTT.

The CDR3 loop is CASSSTLWVDTEAFF. The DNA of the CDR3 is TGTGCCAGCAGTTCGACACTGTGGGTGGACACTGAAGCTTTCTTT. The J gene is TRBJ1-1, the V gene TRBV27, with no clear D. Germline V lookup: CDR1 MNHEY, CDR2 SMNVEV (reference sequence). The CDR3 loop spans 15 amino acids. With 4 bases removed from V and 3 bases from J, the gap between germline ends came to 15 bases.

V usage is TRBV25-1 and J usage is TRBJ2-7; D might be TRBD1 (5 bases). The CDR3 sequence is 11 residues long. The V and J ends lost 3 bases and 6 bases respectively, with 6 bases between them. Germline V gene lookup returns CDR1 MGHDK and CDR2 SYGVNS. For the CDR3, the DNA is TGTGCCAGCAGTGAGACAGCCGAGCAGTACTTC. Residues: CASSETAEQYF.

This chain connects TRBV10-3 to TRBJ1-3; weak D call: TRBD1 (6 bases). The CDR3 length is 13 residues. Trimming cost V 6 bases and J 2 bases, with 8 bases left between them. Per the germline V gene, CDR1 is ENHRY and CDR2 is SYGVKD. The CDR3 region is CAISRTAGNTIYF. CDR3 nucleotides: TGTGCCATCAGCCGGACAGCTGGAAACACCATATATTTT.

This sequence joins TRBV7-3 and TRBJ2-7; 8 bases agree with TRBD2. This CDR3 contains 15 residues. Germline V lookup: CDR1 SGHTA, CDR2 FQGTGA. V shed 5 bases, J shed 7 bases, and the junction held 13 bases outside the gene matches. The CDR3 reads CASSLGAGGLGEQYF. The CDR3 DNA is TGTGCCAGCAGCCTGGGGGCGGGGGGTCTGGGGGAGCAGTACTTC.

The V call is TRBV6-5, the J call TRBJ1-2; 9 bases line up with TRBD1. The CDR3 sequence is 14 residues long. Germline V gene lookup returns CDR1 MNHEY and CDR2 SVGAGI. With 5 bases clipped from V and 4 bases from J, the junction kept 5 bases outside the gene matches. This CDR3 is CASSRTGVRYGYTF. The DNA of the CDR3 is TGTGCCAGCAGTAGGACAGGGGTTCGCTATGGCTACACCTTC.

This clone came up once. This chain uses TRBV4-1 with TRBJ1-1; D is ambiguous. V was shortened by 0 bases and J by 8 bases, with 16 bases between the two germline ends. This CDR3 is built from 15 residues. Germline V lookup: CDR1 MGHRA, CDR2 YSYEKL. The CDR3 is CASSQDPQSAVEAFF. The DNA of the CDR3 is TGCGCCAGCAGCCAAGATCCGCAGTCAGCGGTCGAAGCTTTCTTT.

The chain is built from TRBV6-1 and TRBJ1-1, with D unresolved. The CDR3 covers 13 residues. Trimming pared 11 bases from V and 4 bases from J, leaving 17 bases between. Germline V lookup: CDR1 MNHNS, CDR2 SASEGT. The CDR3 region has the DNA TGTGCCCCCCCCACGGAGGGAGTCACTGAAGCTTTCTTT. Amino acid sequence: CAPPTEGVTEAFF.

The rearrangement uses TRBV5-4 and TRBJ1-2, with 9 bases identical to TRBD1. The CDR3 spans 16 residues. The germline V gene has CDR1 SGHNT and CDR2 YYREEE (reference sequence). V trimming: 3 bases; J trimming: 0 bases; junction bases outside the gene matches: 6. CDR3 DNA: TGTGCCAGCAGCTCCACGACAGGGGGAGCTAACTATGGCTACACCTTC. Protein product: CASSSTTGGANYGYTF.